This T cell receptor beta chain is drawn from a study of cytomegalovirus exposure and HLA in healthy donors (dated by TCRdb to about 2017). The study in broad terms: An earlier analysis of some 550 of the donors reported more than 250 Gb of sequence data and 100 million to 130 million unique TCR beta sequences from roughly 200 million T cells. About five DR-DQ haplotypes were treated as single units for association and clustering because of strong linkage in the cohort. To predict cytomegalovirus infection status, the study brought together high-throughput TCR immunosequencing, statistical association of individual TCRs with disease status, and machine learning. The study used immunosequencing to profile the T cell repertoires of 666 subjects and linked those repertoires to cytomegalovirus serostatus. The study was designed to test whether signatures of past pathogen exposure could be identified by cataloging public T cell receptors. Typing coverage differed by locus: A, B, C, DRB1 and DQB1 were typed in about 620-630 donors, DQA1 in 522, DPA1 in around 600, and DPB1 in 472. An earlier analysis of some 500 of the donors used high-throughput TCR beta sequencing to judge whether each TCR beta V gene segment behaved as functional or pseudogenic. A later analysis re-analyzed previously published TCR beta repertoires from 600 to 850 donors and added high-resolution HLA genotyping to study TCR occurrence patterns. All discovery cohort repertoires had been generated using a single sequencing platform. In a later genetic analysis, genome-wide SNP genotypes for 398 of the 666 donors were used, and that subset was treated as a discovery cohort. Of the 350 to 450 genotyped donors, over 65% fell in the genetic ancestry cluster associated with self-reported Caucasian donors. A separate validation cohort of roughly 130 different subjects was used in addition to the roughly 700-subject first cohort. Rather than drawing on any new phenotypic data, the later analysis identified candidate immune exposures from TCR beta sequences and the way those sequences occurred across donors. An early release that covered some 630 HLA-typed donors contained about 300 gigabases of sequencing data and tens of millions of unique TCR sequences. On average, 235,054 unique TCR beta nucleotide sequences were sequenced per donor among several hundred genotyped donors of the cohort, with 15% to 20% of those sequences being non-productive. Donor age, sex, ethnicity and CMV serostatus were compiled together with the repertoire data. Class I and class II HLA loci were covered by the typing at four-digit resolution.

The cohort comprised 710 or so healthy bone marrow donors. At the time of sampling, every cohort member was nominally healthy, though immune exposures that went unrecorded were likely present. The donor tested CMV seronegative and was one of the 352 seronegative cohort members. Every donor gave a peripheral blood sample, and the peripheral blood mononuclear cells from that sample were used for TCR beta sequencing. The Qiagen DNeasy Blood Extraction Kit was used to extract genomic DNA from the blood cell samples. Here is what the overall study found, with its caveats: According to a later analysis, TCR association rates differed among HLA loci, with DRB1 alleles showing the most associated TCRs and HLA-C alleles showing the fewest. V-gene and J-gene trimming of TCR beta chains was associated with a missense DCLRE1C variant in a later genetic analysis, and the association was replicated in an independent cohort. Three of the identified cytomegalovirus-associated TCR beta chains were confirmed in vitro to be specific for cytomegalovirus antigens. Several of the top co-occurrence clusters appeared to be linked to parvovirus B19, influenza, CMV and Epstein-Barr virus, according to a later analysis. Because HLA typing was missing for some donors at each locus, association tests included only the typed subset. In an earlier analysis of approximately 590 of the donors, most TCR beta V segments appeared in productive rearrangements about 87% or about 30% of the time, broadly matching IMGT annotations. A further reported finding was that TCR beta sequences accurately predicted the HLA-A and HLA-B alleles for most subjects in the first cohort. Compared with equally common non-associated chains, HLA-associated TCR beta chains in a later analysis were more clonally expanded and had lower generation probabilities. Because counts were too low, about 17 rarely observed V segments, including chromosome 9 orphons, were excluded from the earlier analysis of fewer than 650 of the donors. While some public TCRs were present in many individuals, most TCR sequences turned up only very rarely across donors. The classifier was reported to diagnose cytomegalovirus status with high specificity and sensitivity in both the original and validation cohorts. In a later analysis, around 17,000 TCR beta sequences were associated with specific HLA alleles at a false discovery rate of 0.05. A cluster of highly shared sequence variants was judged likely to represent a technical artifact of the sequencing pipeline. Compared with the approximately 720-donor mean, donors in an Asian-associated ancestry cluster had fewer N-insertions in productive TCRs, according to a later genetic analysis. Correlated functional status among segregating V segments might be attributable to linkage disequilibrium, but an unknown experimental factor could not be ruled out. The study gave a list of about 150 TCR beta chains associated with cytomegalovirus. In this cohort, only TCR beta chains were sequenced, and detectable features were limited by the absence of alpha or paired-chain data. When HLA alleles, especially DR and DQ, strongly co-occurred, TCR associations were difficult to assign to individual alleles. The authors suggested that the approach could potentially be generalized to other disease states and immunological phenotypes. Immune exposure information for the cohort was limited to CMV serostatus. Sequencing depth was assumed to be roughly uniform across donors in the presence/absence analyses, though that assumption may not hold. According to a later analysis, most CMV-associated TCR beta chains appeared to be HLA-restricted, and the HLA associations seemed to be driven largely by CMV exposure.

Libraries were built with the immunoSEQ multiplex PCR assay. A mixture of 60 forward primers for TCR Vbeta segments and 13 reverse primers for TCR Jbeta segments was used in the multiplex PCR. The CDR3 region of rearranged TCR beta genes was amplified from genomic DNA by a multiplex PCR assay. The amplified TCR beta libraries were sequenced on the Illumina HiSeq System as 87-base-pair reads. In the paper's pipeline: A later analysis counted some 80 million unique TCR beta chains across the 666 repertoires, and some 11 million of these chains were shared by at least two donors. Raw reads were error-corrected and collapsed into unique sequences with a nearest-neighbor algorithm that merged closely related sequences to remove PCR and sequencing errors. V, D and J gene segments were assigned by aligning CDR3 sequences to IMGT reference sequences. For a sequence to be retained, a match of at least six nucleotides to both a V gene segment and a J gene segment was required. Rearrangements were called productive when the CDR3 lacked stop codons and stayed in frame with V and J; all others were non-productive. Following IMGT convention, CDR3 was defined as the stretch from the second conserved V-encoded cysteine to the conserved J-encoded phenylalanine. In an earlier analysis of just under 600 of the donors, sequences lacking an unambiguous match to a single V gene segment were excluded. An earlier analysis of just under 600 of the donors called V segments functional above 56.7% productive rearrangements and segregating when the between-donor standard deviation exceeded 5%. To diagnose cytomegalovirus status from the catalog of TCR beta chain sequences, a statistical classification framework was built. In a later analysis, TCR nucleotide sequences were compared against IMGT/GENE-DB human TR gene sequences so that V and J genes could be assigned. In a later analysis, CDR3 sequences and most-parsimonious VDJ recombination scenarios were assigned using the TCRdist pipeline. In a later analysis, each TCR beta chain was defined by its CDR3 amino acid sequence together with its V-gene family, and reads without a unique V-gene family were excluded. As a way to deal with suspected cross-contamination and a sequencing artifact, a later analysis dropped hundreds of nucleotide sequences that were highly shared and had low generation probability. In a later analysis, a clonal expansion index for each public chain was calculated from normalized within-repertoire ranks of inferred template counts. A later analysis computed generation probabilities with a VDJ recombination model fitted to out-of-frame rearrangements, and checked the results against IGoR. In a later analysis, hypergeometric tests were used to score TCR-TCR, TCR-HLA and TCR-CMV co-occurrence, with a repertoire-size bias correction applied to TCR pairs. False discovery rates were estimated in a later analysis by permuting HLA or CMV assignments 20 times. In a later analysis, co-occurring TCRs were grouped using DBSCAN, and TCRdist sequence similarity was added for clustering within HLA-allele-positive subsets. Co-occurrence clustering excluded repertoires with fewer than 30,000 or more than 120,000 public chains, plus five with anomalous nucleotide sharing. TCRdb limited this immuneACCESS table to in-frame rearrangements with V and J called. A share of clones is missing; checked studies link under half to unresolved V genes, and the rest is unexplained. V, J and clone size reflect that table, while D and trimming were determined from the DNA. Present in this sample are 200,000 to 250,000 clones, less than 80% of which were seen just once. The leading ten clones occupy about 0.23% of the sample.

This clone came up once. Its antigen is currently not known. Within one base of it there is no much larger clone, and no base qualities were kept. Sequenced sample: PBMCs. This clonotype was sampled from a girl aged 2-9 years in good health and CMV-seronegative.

The CDR3: CASSAVRSYNEQFF. The nucleotide sequence reads TGTGCCAGCAGCGCGGTGAGGTCCTACAATGAGCAGTTCTTC. Rearrangement joined TRBV9 to TRBJ2-1, with an unclear D gene assignment. The CDR3 spans 14 residues, from the cysteine through the phenylalanine. Only the CDR3 DNA is retained, 42 bases long and in frame from the first base. At the junction V is shortened by 3 bases and J by 1 base, with 8 bases in between. CDR1 is given as SGDLS and CDR2 as YYNGEE, both from the germline V gene.